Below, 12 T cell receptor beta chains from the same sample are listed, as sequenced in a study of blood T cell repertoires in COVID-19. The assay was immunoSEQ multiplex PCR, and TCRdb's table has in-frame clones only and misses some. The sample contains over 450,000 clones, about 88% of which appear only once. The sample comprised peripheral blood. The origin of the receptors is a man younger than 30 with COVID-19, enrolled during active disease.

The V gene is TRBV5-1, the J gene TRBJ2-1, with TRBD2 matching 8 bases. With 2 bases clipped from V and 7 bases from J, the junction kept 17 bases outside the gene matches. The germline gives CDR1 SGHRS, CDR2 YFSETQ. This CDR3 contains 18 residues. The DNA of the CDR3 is TGCGCCAGCAGCTTAGTAGCCGTGGGACTAGTACGTGAAAATGAGCAGTTCTTC. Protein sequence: CASSLVAVGLVRENEQFF.

The CDR3 DNA sequence: TGCGCCAGCAGTGAATATAGCGGGGGGCAGAATGAGCAGTTCTTC. Translated, it gives CASSEYSGGQNEQFF. The chain is built from TRBV10-1 and TRBJ2-1; 10 bases are shared with TRBD2. The junction had 6 bases not matched to a gene; V was cut back by 3 bases and J by 7 bases. CDR1 is WNHNN and CDR2 is SYGVQD in the germline V gene (reference sequence). CDR3 size: 15 residues.

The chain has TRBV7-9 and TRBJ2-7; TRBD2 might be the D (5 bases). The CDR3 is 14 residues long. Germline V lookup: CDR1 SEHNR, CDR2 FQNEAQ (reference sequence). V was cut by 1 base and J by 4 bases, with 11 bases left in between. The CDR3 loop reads CASSLEFRGYEQYF. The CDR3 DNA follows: TGTGCCAGCAGCTTAGAGTTTCGGGGTTACGAGCAGTACTTC. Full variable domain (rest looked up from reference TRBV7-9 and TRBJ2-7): DTGVSQNPRHKITKRGQNVTFRCDPISEHNRLYWYRQTLGQGPEFLTYFQNEAQLEKSRLLSDRFSAERPKGSFSTLEIQRTEQGDSAMYLCASSLEFRGYEQYFGPGTRLTVT.

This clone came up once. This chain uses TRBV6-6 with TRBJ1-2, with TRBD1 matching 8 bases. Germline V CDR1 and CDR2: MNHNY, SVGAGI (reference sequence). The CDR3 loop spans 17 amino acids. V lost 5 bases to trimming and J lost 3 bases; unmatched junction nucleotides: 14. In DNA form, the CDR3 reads TGTGCCAGCAGTCCCCGCCCTTGGCAGGGGGCTGACTATGGCTACACCTTC. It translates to CASSPRPWQGADYGYTF.

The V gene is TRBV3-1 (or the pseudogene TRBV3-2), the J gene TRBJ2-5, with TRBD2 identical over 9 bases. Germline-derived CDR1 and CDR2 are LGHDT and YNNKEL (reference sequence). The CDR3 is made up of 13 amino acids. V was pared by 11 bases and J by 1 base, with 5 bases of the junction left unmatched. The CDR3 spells CAAGGGSQETQYF. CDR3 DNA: TGTGCCGCGGGAGGGGGGAGCCAAGAGACCCAGTACTTC.

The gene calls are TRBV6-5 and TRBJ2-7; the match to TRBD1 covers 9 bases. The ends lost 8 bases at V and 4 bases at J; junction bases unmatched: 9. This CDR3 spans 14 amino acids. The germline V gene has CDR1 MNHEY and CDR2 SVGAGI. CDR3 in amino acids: CASHFRDREYEQYF. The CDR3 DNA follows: TGTGCCAGCCACTTCCGGGACAGGGAGTACGAGCAGTACTTC.

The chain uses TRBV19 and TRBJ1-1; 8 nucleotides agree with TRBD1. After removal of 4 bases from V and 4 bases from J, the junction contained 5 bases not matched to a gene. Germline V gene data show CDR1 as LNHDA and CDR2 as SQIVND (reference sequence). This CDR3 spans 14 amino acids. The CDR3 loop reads CASSTDRVSTEAFF. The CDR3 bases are TGTGCCAGTAGTACGGACAGGGTAAGCACTGAAGCTTTCTTT. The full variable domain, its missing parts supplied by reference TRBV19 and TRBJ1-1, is DGGITQSPKYLFRKEGQNVTLSCEQNLNHDAMYWYRQDPGQGLRLIYYSQIVNDFQKGDIAEGYSVSREKKESFPLTVTSAQKNPTAFYLCASSTDRVSTEAFFGQGTRLTVV.

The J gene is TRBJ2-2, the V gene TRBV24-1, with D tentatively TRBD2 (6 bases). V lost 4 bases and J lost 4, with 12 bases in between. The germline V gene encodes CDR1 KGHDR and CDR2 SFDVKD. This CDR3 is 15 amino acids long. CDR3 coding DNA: TGTGCCACCAGTGACCCGGGACTTCGCACCGGGGAGCTGTTTTTT. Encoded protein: CATSDPGLRTGELFF.

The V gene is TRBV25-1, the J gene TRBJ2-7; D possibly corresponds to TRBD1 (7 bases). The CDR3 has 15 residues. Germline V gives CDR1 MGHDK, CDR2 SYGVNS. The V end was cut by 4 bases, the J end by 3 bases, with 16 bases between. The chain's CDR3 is CASSARTGLLYEQYF. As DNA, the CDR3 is TGTGCCAGCAGTGCTCGGACAGGACTACTCTACGAGCAGTACTTC.

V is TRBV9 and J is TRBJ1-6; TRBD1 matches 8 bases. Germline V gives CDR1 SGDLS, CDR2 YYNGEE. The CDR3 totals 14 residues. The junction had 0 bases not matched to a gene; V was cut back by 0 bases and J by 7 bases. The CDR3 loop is CASSVGQGNSPLHF. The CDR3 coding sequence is TGTGCCAGCAGCGTAGGACAGGGGAATTCACCCCTCCACTTT.

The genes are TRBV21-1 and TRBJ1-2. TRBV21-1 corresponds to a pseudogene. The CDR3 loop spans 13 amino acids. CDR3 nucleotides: TGTGCCAGCAGCATGGGAGGGCTTAATGGCTACACCTTC. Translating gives CASSMGGLNGYTF.

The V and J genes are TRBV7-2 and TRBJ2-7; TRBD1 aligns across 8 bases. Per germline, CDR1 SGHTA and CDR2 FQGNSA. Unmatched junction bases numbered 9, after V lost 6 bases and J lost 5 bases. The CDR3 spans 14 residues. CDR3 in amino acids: CASSPTGGYNEQYF. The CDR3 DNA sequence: TGTGCCAGCAGTCCTACAGGGGGGTACAACGAGCAGTACTTC.